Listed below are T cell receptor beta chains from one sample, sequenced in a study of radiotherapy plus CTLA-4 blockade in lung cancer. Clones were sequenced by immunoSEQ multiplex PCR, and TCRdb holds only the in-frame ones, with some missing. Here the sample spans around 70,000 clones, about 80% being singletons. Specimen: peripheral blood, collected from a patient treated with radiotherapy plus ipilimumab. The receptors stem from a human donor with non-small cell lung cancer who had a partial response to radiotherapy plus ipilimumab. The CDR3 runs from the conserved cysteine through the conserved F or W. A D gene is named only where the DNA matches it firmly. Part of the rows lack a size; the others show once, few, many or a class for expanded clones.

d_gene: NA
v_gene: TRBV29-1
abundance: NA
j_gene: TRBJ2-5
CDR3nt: TGCAGCGCCGCGGGGCCGACCCAAGAGACCCAGTACTTC
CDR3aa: CSAAGPTQETQYF

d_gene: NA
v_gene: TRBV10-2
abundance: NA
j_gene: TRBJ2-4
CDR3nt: TGCGCCAGCAGTGAGCCGGTAGGGAGGACCAAAAACATTCAGTACTTC
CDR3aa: CASSEPVGRTKNIQYF

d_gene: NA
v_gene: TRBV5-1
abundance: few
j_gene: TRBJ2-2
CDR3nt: TGCGCCAGCAGCTCGGGGGTCGGGGAGCTGTTTTTT
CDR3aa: CASSSGVGELFF

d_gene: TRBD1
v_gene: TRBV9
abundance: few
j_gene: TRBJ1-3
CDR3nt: TGTGCCAGCAGCGTAGGACAGGGGTCTGGAAACACCATATATTTT
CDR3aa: CASSVGQGSGNTIYF

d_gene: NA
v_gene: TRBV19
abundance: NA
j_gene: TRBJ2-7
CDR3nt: TGTGCCAGTAGTCCAAACAGGGACGGCTCTACGCAGCAGTACTTC
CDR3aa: CASSPNRDGSTQQYF

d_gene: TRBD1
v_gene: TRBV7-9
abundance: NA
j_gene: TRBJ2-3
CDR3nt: TGTGCCAGCAGTCCGACAGGGGGCGAAGGAGATACGCAGTATTTT
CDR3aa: CASSPTGGEGDTQYF

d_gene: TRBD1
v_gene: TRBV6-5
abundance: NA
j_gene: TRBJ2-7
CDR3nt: TGTGCCAGCAGTGGTGGGACAGCTACGTACTTC
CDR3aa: CASSGGTATYF

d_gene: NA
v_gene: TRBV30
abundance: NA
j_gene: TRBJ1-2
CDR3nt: TGTGCCTTCTCCGAGGCCGACTATGGCTACACCTTC
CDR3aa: CAFSEADYGYTF

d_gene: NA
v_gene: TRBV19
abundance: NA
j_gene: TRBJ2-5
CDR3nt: TGTGCCAGTAGTGTAGACTGGGAGGAGACCCAGTACTTC
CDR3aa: CASSVDWEETQYF

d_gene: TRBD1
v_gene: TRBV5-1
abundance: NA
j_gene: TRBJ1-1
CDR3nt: TGCGCCAGCAGCACCGGACAGGGACTGAACACTGAAGCTTTCTTT
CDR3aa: CASSTGQGLNTEAFF

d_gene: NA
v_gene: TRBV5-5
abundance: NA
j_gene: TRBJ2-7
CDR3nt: TGTGCCAGCAGCTTAGACCCGGGACAATACGTCCCTTCCCACGAGCAGTACTTC
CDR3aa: CASSLDPGQYVPSHEQYF

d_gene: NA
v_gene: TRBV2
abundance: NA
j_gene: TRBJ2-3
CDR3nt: TGTGCCAGCAGTCGGGAGCACGCAGATACGCAGTATTTT
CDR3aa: CASSREHADTQYF

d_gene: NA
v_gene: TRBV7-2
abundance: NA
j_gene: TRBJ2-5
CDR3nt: TGTGCCAGCAGCTTCCAGGGCGGTGGAGAGACCCAGTACTTC
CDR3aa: CASSFQGGGETQYF